By share, the clone carrying this TCR beta chain counts as medium-sized (0.01 to 0.1%). The antigen remains undetermined. TCRdb analysed the 5' RACE reads with MiXCR anew, one entry per CDR3 protein. The table shows roughly 3,000 distinct CDR3 sequences, with 5.5% to 7.5% occurring only once. The V gene lost 4 bases and the J gene lost 7 bases, with 14 bases spanning the gap. Looked up from germline, CDR1 is SGHTA and CDR2 is FQGNSA. The CDR3 loop spans 13 amino acids. The data derive from a study of spatial heterogeneity in lung cancer. Study observations and caveats: It was found that expanded intratumoral alpha and beta TCR counts tracked tumor mutation counts.

Described time point: sample taken at primary tumor resection. Samples were obtained from 70 or so donors, all untreated early-stage non-small cell lung cancer patients. The chain has TRBV7-2 and TRBJ2-7; maybe TRBD2 (6 bases). The material was lung tumor tissue, obtained at surgery. This sequence originates from a male donor with early-stage non-small cell lung cancer. The CDR3 loop reads CASSWGVHLEQYF. DNA of the CDR3: TGTGCCAGCAGCTGGGGGGTCCATCTGGAGCAGTACTTC. Looking up the rest from reference TRBV7-2 and TRBJ2-7 gives the full variable domain: GAGVSQSPSNKVTEKGKDVELRCDPISGHTALYWYRQSLGQGLEFLIYFQGNSAPDKSGLPSDRFSAERTGGSVSTLTIQRTQQEDSAVYLCASSWGVHLEQYFGPGTRLTVT.